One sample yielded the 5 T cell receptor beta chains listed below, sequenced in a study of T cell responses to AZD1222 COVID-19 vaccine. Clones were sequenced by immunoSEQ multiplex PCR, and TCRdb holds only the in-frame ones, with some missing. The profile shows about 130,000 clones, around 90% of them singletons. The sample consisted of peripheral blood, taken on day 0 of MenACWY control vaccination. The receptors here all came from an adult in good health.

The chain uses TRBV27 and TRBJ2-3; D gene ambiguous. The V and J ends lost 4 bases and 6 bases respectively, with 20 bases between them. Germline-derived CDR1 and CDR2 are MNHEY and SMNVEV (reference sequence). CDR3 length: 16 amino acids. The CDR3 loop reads CASSSRLGRIGDTQYF. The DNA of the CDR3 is TGTGCCAGCAGTTCCAGGCTAGGCCGGATAGGGGATACGCAGTATTTT.

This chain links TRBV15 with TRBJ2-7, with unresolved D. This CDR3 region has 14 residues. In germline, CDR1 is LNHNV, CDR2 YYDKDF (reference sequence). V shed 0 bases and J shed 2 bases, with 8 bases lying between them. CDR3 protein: CATSRESDAYEQYF. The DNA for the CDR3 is TGTGCCACCAGCAGAGAATCAGACGCCTACGAGCAGTACTTC.

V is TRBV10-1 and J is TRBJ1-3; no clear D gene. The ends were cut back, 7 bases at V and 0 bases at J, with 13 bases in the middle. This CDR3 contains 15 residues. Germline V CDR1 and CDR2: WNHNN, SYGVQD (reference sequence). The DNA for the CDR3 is TGCGCCAGCACCCGGACGGCGGGCTCTGGAAACACCATATATTTT. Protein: CASTRTAGSGNTIYF.

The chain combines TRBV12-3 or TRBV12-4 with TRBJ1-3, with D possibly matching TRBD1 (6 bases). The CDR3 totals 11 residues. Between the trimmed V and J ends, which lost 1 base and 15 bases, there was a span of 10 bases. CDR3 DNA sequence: TGTGCCAGCAGTTTAGAGCCGGGACAATATTTT. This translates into CASSLEPGQYF.

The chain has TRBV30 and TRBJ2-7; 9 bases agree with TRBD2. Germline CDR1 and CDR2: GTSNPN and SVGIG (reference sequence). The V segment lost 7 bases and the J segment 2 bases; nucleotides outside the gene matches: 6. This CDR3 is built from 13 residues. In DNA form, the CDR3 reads TGTGCCTCGACAGCGGGAGGCACCTACGAGCAGTACTTC. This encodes CASTAGGTYEQYF.